This T cell receptor (beta chain) is drawn from a study of blood T cell repertoires in COVID-19. About the study: PBMCs, B-cell-depleted T cells, or T cells were the source of the cDNA or gDNA that made up the material.

Original methodology: It was from reference gene primer amplification that nucleated cell counts were estimated. Assay: immunoSEQ multiplex PCR; the TCRdb copy retains only in-frame clones and omits some. V, J and clone size are those of that table, while D and trimming were read from the DNA. The table has about 230,000 clones, 86% seen once. In this sample, this clone turned up a few times. CDR1 MGHDK and CDR2 SYGVNS come from the germline V gene. CDR3 length: 16 amino acids. Trimming stripped 3 bases from V and 7 bases from J, with 18 bases between. The clonotype comes from a man younger than 35 who had recovered from COVID-19. The chain combines TRBV25-1 with TRBJ1-4; TRBD1 is a possible D gene (5 bases). Sequencing was done on a sample of PBMCs or T cells enriched from blood (not recorded which). The CDR3 DNA reads as TGTGCCAGCAGTGAGTTTCGCACAGGTTCTGCTGAAAAACTGTTTTTT. It is translated as CASSEFRTGSAEKLFF.